Presented here are 24 T cell receptor beta chains from one specimen sequenced in a study of T cell responses to AZD1222 COVID-19 vaccine. TCRdb's copy holds only in-frame clones and misses some; the assay was immunoSEQ multiplex PCR. The repertoire holds some 50,000 clones, with roughly 86% as singletons. Specimen: peripheral blood, collected on day 0 of AZD1222 vaccination. Receptors were obtained from an adult in good health.

The genes are TRBV18 and TRBJ1-2; no reliable D call. The V end lost 2 bases, the J end lost 5 bases, and 18 bases lay between the germline ends. The CDR3 consists of 16 residues. Germline lookup yields CDR1 KGHSH and CDR2 LQKENI. The CDR3 DNA is TGTGCCAGCTCACCAAGGAACGGGAATTACGATTATGGCTACACCTTC. Protein sequence: CASSPRNGNYDYGYTF.

This chain connects TRBV30 to TRBJ2-2; D ambiguous. CDR3 length: 13 amino acids. Germline CDR1 and CDR2: GTSNPN and SVGIG (reference sequence). Between the trimmed V and J ends, which lost 2 bases and 4 bases, there was a span of 8 bases. CDR3 region: CAWSRTSTGELFF. The CDR3 DNA reads TGTGCCTGGAGTAGGACCTCCACCGGGGAGCTGTTTTTT.

This clone occurred once. The rearrangement links TRBV19 to TRBJ1-1; TRBD1 matches at 7 bases. V shed 5 bases and J 11 bases; nucleotides not matched to a gene: 8. CDR1 and CDR2 from the germline V gene are LNHDA and SQIVND (reference sequence). CDR3 length: 12 amino acids. CDR3 sequence: CASSLRQGLAFF. In nucleotides, the CDR3 is TGTGCCAGTAGTCTACGACAGGGACTGGCTTTCTTT.

CDR3 sequence: CSVESSGRASNTGELFF. Here the CDR3 DNA reads TGCAGCGTTGAAAGTAGCGGGAGGGCCTCGAACACCGGGGAGCTGTTTTTT. This rearrangement joins TRBV29-1 to TRBJ2-2, with TRBD2 matching over 11 bases. In germline, CDR1 is SQVTM, CDR2 ANQGSEA. This CDR3 is built from 17 residues. J was trimmed by 0 bases and V by 2 bases; bases with no gene match: 5.

The rearrangement uses TRBV27 and TRBJ1-2; tentative D call: TRBD1 (5 bases). Trimming removed 0 bases at V and 7 bases at J, with 15 bases between. There are 15 residues in the CDR3. Germline CDR1 reads MNHEY; CDR2 reads SMNVEV (reference sequence). The CDR3 protein is CASSLSRVGVGGYTF. Written as DNA, the CDR3 is TGTGCCAGCAGTTTATCTCGGGTAGGGGTTGGTGGCTACACCTTC.

V and J are TRBV28 and TRBJ1-2, with D uncertain. Trimming removed 4 bases at V and 4 bases at J, with 13 bases between. Per the germline V gene, CDR1 is MDHEN and CDR2 is SYDVKM. The CDR3 has 14 amino acids. CDR3 bases: TGTGCCAGCAGTTCAATTCGGACTGTCTATGGCTACACCTTC. Its protein product is CASSSIRTVYGYTF.

The CDR3 DNA follows: TGTGCCAGCAGCGTCTCTGGAAACACCATATATTTT. As protein: CASSVSGNTIYF. This chain links TRBV9 with TRBJ1-3; D is uncertain. Germline assignment: CDR1 SGDLS and CDR2 YYNGEE. V was cut by 2 bases and J by 0 bases, with 0 bases left in between. CDR3 length: 12 residues.

This chain joins TRBV6-5 and TRBJ2-5; D not certain. The CDR3 runs to 13 residues. Germline values: CDR1 MNHEY, CDR2 SVGAGI. Trimming took 6 bases from V and 3 from J, leaving 11 bases between them. This CDR3 is CASSRTQKETQYF. The CDR3 DNA is TGTGCCAGCAGCCGGACCCAAAAAGAGACCCAGTACTTC.

The rearrangement uses TRBV18 and TRBJ2-1; possible D gene TRBD2, 5 bases. This CDR3 comprises 17 residues. The V end lost 3 bases, the J end lost 1 base, and 16 bases lay between the germline ends. CDR1 and CDR2 from the germline V gene are KGHSH and LQKENI. The CDR3 sequence is CASSPRIPGSSYNEQFF. In DNA, the CDR3 is TGTGCCAGCTCACCTAGAATCCCGGGGTCATCCTACAATGAGCAGTTCTTC. Drawing the rest from reference TRBV18 and TRBJ2-1, the complete variable domain is NAGVMQNPRHLVRRRGQEARLRCSPMKGHSHVYWYRQLPEEGLKFMVYLQKENIIDESGMPKERFSAEFPKEGPSILRIQQVVRGDSAAYFCASSPRIPGSSYNEQFFGPGTRLTVL.

The CDR3 nucleotides are TGTGCCAGCAGCTTAGAGGCGACGGTAAATTCACCCCTCCACTTT. Protein product: CASSLEATVNSPLHF. V usage is TRBV7-6 and J usage is TRBJ1-6; no clear D gene. Germline assignment: CDR1 SGHVS and CDR2 FNYEAQ. With 1 base removed from V and 7 bases from J, the gap between germline ends came to 11 bases. CDR3 length: 15 residues. The full variable domain, rest sourced from reference TRBV7-6 and TRBJ1-6, is GAGVSQSPRYKVTKRGQDVALRCDPISGHVSLYWYRQALGQGPEFLTYFNYEAQQDKSGLPNDRFSAERPEGSISTLTIQRTEQRDSAMYRCASSLEATVNSPLHFGNGTRLTVT.

This chain links TRBV3-1 (or the pseudogene TRBV3-2) with TRBJ1-2; D unresolved. Germline V gene data show CDR1 as LGHDT and CDR2 as YNNKEL (reference sequence). Trimming stripped 0 bases from V and 6 bases from J, with 8 bases between. CDR3 length: 13 residues. As DNA, the CDR3 is TGTGCCAGCAGCCAAGAGAATAGACATGGCTACACCTTC. Translation gives CASSQENRHGYTF.

The chain carries TRBV29-1 and TRBJ2-3, with 7 bases that match TRBD1. Trimming at V came to 7 bases and at J to 6 bases, leaving 10 bases not matched to a gene. This CDR3 has 13 amino acids. CDR1 is SQVTM and CDR2 is ANQGSEA in the germline V gene. The CDR3 loop reads CSARQGGEDTQYF. Here the CDR3 DNA reads TGCAGCGCCCGACAGGGCGGCGAGGATACGCAGTATTTT.

The chain uses TRBV3-1 (or the pseudogene TRBV3-2) and TRBJ1-4; TRBD1 aligns across 9 bases. The germline V gene encodes CDR1 LGHDT and CDR2 YNNKEL (reference sequence). Unmatched junction bases numbered 5, after V lost 1 base and J lost 5 bases. The CDR3 is made up of 16 amino acids. The CDR3 spells CASSQGWTGANEKLFF. For the CDR3, the DNA is TGTGCCAGCAGCCAAGGATGGACAGGGGCGAATGAAAAACTGTTTTTT.

A few counts support this clone. The genes are TRBV7-2 and TRBJ1-1; no firm D call. The V end was cut by 1 base, the J end by 10 bases, with 13 bases between. The CDR3 runs to 13 residues. Germline loops: CDR1 SGHTA, CDR2 FQGNSA. As DNA, the CDR3 is TGTGCCAGCAGCTTAGATGCGCGGGGTTTAGCTTTCTTT. Encoded protein: CASSLDARGLAFF. Using reference TRBV7-2 and TRBJ1-1 for the parts outside the CDR3, the full variable domain is GAGVSQSPSNKVTEKGKDVELRCDPISGHTALYWYRQSLGQGLEFLIYFQGNSAPDKSGLPSDRFSAERTGGSVSTLTIQRTQQEDSAVYLCASSLDARGLAFFGQGTRLTVV.

The V and J genes are TRBV9 and TRBJ1-2; 7 nucleotides match TRBD1. Germline assignment: CDR1 SGDLS and CDR2 YYNGEE. This CDR3 is 16 amino acids long. V shed 0 bases and J 5 bases; nucleotides not matched to a gene: 10. CDR3 loop: CASSVEGTELTYGYTF. The CDR3 DNA sequence: TGTGCCAGCAGCGTAGAGGGGACAGAATTAACGTATGGCTACACCTTC.

This clone was seen more than once but under ten times. The J gene is TRBJ1-2, the V gene TRBV5-3; weak D call: TRBD1 (5 bases). TRBV5-3 is given ORF status, its function remaining uncertain. The CDR3 runs to 17 residues. V lost 3 bases and J 4 bases, leaving 22 bases between the germline ends. CDR3 nucleotides: TGTGCCAGAAGCTACCGGGACTGCGGCTTCTGGGGCTATGGCTACACCTTC. Translated: CARSYRDCGFWGYGYTF.

V and J are TRBV21-1 and TRBJ2-3; the table's D call, TRBD1, has no DNA check behind it. TRBV21-1 is a pseudogene. CDR3 size: 14 residues. CDR3 in amino acids: CASRSRQGTDTQYF. The CDR3 bases are TGTGCCAGCAGATCTAGACAGGGCACAGATACGCAGTATTTT.

The rearrangement joins TRBV7-2 to TRBJ2-2; TRBD1 is a possible D gene (6 bases). The CDR3 sequence is 15 residues long. Germline CDR1 SGHTA, CDR2 FQGNSA. V shed 4 bases and J shed 0 bases, with 9 bases lying between them. DNA for the CDR3: TGTGCCAGCAGCTCCGGGACAACGAACACCGGGGAGCTGTTTTTT. Amino acids: CASSSGTTNTGELFF.

This chain joins TRBV4-2 and TRBJ2-3; possibly TRBD2 for D (6 bases). The CDR3 length is 17 residues. Trimming shortened V by 2 bases and J by 3 bases, and 18 bases separated the two germline ends. From germline, CDR1 is LGHNA and CDR2 YNFKEQ. Here the CDR3 reads CASSQFIRGGGTDTQYF. CDR3 sequence (DNA): TGTGCCAGCAGCCAATTTATCCGGGGAGGCGGGACAGATACGCAGTATTTT.

This sequence joins TRBV24-1 and TRBJ2-7; either TRBD1 or TRBD2 may fit D (5 bases each). Germline-derived CDR1 and CDR2 are KGHDR and SFDVKD. CDR3 size: 13 residues. V lost 9 bases to trimming and J lost 0 bases, with 11 bases between them. The CDR3 bases are TGTGCCACCGGGGACCCAAACTCCTACGAGCAGTACTTC. Translated, it gives CATGDPNSYEQYF.

This clone was seen just once. In nucleotides, the CDR3 is TGTGCCAGCAGTTTACATCCGGACTCTTCAACTAATGAAAAACTGTTTTTT. Encoded protein: CASSLHPDSSTNEKLFF. The rearrangement uses TRBV28 and TRBJ1-4; D not resolved. Germline lookup yields CDR1 MDHEN and CDR2 SYDVKM. CDR3 length: 17 residues. V shed 2 bases and J shed 0 bases, with 13 bases lying between them.

This chain's CDR3 is CASSPSQAKNIQYF. The CDR3 nucleotides read TGTGCCAGCTCACCAAGCCAGGCCAAAAACATTCAGTACTTC. V and J are TRBV18 and TRBJ2-4; D gene ambiguous. This CDR3 spans 14 amino acids. In germline, CDR1 is KGHSH, CDR2 LQKENI. Deletions cut 2 bases from V and 1 base from J, with 6 bases between.

This chain links TRBV3-1 (or the pseudogene TRBV3-2) with TRBJ2-2, with 11 bases fitting TRBD2. V was clipped by 3 bases and J by 7 bases; unmatched bases: 7. The germline CDR1 and CDR2 sequences are LGHDT and YNNKEL (reference sequence). This CDR3 is 16 amino acids long. The CDR3 nucleotides read TGTGCCAGCAGCCATCTCGGACTAGCGGGTGACGGGGAGCTGTTTTTT. It yields the protein CASSHLGLAGDGELFF.

The V call is TRBV4-2, the J call TRBJ2-3; 9 positions agree with TRBD2. Germline V gene sequence: CDR1 LGHNA, CDR2 YNFKEQ. The CDR3 has 23 amino acids. V dropped 1 base and J dropped 1; count of bases not matched to a gene: 24. The chain's CDR3 is CASSQVPGLARLEHEEGTDTQYF. The CDR3 DNA is TGTGCCAGCAGCCAAGTGCCTGGACTAGCGAGATTAGAACACGAGGAAGGCACAGATACGCAGTATTTT.